These T cell receptor beta chains were read from a single sample in a study of spatial heterogeneity in lung cancer. TCRdb fed the 5' RACE reads into MiXCR, producing one record per CDR3 protein. Counted here are roughly 70,000 distinct CDR3 sequences, around 8.9% occurring once; the ten biggest clones make up more than 1.5%. The specimen comprised PBMCs, sampled at follow-up. The origin of the receptors is a female donor with early-stage non-small cell lung cancer. Both conserved end residues are part of each CDR3. Fields, in order: V gene, D gene, clone size, J gene, CDR3 DNA, CDR3 protein. A D gene is named only where the DNA matches it firmly. Clone size appears in some rows only: once, few, many, or a class for an expanded clone.

TRBV3-1,TRBD2,many,TRBJ2-7,TGTGCCAGCAGCCAAGAACTAGCGGGAGACGAGCAGTACTTC,CASSQELAGDEQYF
TRBV9,-,many,TRBJ1-1,TGTGCCAGCAACGCGGTCACTGAAGCTTTCTTT,CASNAVTEAFF
TRBV30,-,many,TRBJ2-4,TGTGCCTGGAGTATATTAGCCAAAAACATTCAGTACTTC,CAWSILAKNIQYF
TRBV11-2,-,-,TRBJ2-1,TGTGCCAGCAGCTTAGCCAGGAATGAGCAGTTCTTC,CASSLARNEQFF
TRBV20-1,-,-,TRBJ1-3,TGCAGTGCGCCAGGGGTCACTGGAAACACCATATATTTT,CSAPGVTGNTIYF
TRBV28,-,many,TRBJ2-7,TGTGCCAGCAGTAGCCTACAGTACTTC,CASSSLQYF
TRBV12-5,-,-,TRBJ1-2,TGTGCTAGTGGTTCGGGATTCAACTATGGCTACACCTTC,CASGSGFNYGYTF
TRBV30,-,many,TRBJ1-5,TGTGCCTGGAGCCCTATCCAGGGCGATCAGCCCCAGCATTTT,CAWSPIQGDQPQHF
TRBV28,-,many,TRBJ1-5,TGTGCCAGCAGTTTATGGGGGGGGGCTAGCAATCAGCCCCAGCATTTT,CASSLWGGASNQPQHF
TRBV24-1,TRBD1,many,TRBJ1-4,TGTGCCACCAGTGACCCCGGGACAGGGCATGAAAAACTGTTTTTT,CATSDPGTGHEKLFF
TRBV28,-,-,TRBJ2-7,TGTGCCAGCAGTTCCCGGGGGTTGGGGTACTTC,CASSSRGLGYF
TRBV27,-,many,TRBJ2-2,TGTGCCAGCAGAGGACAGCTGAACGGGGAGCTGTTTTTT,CASRGQLNGELFF
TRBV11-2,-,many,TRBJ2-3,TGTGCCAGCAGCTTAGATATCTGGCCTGATACGCAGTATTTT,CASSLDIWPDTQYF
TRBV11-2,-,many,TRBJ1-2,TGTGCCAGCAGCTTATCCGGGATCTATGGCTACACCTTC,CASSLSGIYGYTF
TRBV27,-,many,TRBJ2-7,TGTGCCAGCGGGGCCCTTCCCTACGAGCAGTACTTC,CASGALPYEQYF
TRBV19,-,-,TRBJ2-2,TGTGCCAGCAAACCTCGGACTGGGAAGAACACCGGGGAGCTGTTTTTT,CASKPRTGKNTGELFF
TRBV25-1,-,many,TRBJ2-3,TGTGCCAGCAGTTGGGCCGGCACAGATACGCAGTATTTT,CASSWAGTDTQYF
TRBV4-1,-,-,TRBJ2-2,TGCGCCAGCACAAAGGGGGCGGGAGTGGCCGGGGAGCTGTTTTTT,CASTKGAGVAGELFF
TRBV18,TRBD1,few,TRBJ2-5,TGTGCCAGCTCAGTCCGACAGGGGAATCAAGAGACCCAGTACTTC,CASSVRQGNQETQYF
TRBV10-2,TRBD1,many,TRBJ2-7,TGCGCCAGCAGCGTGGACAGGGGAGAGCAGTACTTC,CASSVDRGEQYF
TRBV5-1,-,once,TRBJ1-2,TGCGTCAGCAGCTTGGCCGGGAGTGCGAACTATGGCTACACCTTC,CVSSLAGSANYGYTF
TRBV21-1,-,-,TRBJ2-7,TGTGCCAGCAGCAAAGCGCTCCAGGCTAGATTCTACGAGCAGTACTTC,CASSKALQARFYEQYF
TRBV27,-,-,TRBJ1-1,TGTGCCAGCAGTTCGCTGACAGAGAAAAGGACTGAAGCTTTCTTT,CASSSLTEKRTEAFF
TRBV5-1,-,few,TRBJ2-3,TGCGCCAGCATTGGGCTACCCGGTACAGATACGCAGTATTTT,CASIGLPGTDTQYF
TRBV5-5,-,many,TRBJ2-7,TGTGCCAGCAGCTTGGTCGGGAGCCTTGACTACGAGCAGTACTTC,CASSLVGSLDYEQYF
TRBV11-2,-,many,TRBJ2-1,TGTGCCAGCAGCTTAGGAAACTACAATGAGCAGTTCTTC,CASSLGNYNEQFF
TRBV10-1,TRBD1,many,TRBJ2-7,TGCGCCAGCAGTCGGGACAGGGTCTCCTACGAGCAGTACTTC,CASSRDRVSYEQYF
TRBV5-1,-,-,TRBJ2-7,TGCGCCAGCAACTTTGGGACACTGACCGACGAGCAGTACTTC,CASNFGTLTDEQYF
TRBV12-3/TRBV12-4,-,few,TRBJ2-1,TGTGCCAGCCTCCCCGCGGAGGGCGGTTTCAATGAGCAGTTCTTC,CASLPAEGGFNEQFF
TRBV20-1,TRBD1,-,TRBJ1-2,TGCAGTGCTAGAGCCCCTTCCCAGGGGGACTATGGCTACACCTTC,CSARAPSQGDYGYTF
TRBV19,-,few,TRBJ1-5,TGTGCCAGTCTGGACGGGAAGCGGCGTCAGCCCCAGCATTTT,CASLDGKRRQPQHF
TRBV7-2,-,many,TRBJ1-5,TGTGCCAGCAGCTTAGACCCCAGTTATCAGCCCCAGCATTTT,CASSLDPSYQPQHF
TRBV27,-,many,TRBJ2-1,TGTGCCAGCAGTTTATCGTTCCAGGCCAATGAGCAGTTCTTC,CASSLSFQANEQFF
TRBV27,TRBD1,many,TRBJ2-7,TGTGCCAGCAGTTTAAACGGACAGGGGGCGTCCTACGAGCAGTACTTC,CASSLNGQGASYEQYF
TRBV7-8,-,-,TRBJ1-1,TGTGCCAGCAGCTCCCCAGCGGACACTGAAGCTTTCTTT,CASSSPADTEAFF
TRBV29-1,TRBD1,-,TRBJ2-5,TGCAGCGTTAGGACAGGGTCTTCAGAGACCCAGTACTTC,CSVRTGSSETQYF
TRBV5-1,-,many,TRBJ2-5,TGCGCCAGCAGCTTTACAGGGCTGCCTGAAGAGACCCAGTACTTC,CASSFTGLPEETQYF
TRBV2,-,many,TRBJ1-2,TGTGCCAGCAGGGAGGGGGGAAACTATGGCTACACCTTC,CASREGGNYGYTF
TRBV7-3,-,many,TRBJ1-6,TGTGCCAGCAGCTTGAGACCGGGACGCACTAATTCACCCCTCCACTTT,CASSLRPGRTNSPLHF
TRBV27,-,many,TRBJ2-6,TGTGCCAGCAGTTTACCTCTGGCGGACAGTGCTTCCTCTGGGGCCAACGTCCTGACTTTC,CASSLPLADSASSGANVLTF
TRBV19,-,many,TRBJ2-2,TGTGCCAGTAGGGACGGTGGGACCCGGGAGCTGTTTTTT,CASRDGGTRELFF
TRBV15,-,few,TRBJ1-1,TGTGCCACCAGCAGAGAGCCGCTTCTGAACACTGAAGCTTTCTTT,CATSREPLLNTEAFF
TRBV18,-,few,TRBJ2-1,TGTGCCAGCTCACTCGCCGAGTTGGGAGAGCAGTTCTTC,CASSLAELGEQFF
TRBV30,TRBD2,many,TRBJ2-1,TGTGCCTGGAGTGACCGCACTAGCGGGAGACCGTATGAGCAGTTCTTC,CAWSDRTSGRPYEQFF
TRBV7-3,-,many,TRBJ2-3,TGTGCCAGCAGCTTAATGGGCCAGCAAACAGATACGCAGTATTTT,CASSLMGQQTDTQYF
TRBV2,TRBD1,many,TRBJ2-7,TGTGCCCTAACTGACAGGGGGGATACCTACGAGCAGTACTTC,CALTDRGDTYEQYF
TRBV20-1,-,many,TRBJ1-5,TGCAGTGCTAGAGGACAGAACAATCAGCCCCAGCATTTT,CSARGQNNQPQHF
TRBV7-2,-,many,TRBJ1-6,TGTGCCAGCAGCCCCCAGTGGGGAGGGACACCCCTCCACTTT,CASSPQWGGTPLHF
TRBV6-5,TRBD1,many,TRBJ2-7,TGTGCCAGCAGTTCCCCGGGACAGACCTCCTACGAGCAGTACTTC,CASSSPGQTSYEQYF
TRBV5-1,TRBD2,many,TRBJ2-3,TGCGCCAGCAGCCAGGGACTAGCGGGGATCACAGATACGCAGTATTTT,CASSQGLAGITDTQYF
TRBV13,TRBD2,many,TRBJ2-3,TGTGCCAGCAGCTTAGTGGGACTAGCGGGACACACAGATACGCAGTATTTT,CASSLVGLAGHTDTQYF
TRBV20-1,TRBD1,many,TRBJ2-7,TGCAGTGCTAGAGGCCAGGGGGCCTACGAGCAGTACTTC,CSARGQGAYEQYF
TRBV7-2,TRBD1,many,TRBJ2-7,TGTGCCAGCAGCATGACGAACACTCGGACAGGGGGCACTTCTTACGAGCAGTACTTC,CASSMTNTRTGGTSYEQYF
TRBV5-4,-,-,TRBJ2-1,TGTGCCAGCAGCCACAGGGGGGGGACCTACAATGAGCAGTTCTTC,CASSHRGGTYNEQFF